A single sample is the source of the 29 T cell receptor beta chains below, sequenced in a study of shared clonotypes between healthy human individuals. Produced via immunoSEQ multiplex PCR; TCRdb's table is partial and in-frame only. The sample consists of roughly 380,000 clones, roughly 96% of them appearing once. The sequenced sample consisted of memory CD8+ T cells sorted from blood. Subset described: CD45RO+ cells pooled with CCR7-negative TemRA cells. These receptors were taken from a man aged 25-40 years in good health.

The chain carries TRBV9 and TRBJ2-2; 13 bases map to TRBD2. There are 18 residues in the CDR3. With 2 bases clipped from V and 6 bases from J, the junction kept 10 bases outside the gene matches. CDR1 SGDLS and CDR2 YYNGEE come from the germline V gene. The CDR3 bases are TGTGCCAGCAGCGTTGGACTAGCGGGAGTTGGGGCCTCCGGGGAGCTGTTTTTT. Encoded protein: CASSVGLAGVGASGELFF.

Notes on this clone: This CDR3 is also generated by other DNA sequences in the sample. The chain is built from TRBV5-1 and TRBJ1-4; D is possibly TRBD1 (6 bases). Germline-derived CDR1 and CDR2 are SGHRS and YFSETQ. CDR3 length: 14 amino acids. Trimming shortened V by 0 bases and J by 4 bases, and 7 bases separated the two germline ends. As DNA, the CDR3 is TGCGCCAGCAGCTTGGGACAGGTTAATGAAAAACTGTTTTTT. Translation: CASSLGQVNEKLFF.

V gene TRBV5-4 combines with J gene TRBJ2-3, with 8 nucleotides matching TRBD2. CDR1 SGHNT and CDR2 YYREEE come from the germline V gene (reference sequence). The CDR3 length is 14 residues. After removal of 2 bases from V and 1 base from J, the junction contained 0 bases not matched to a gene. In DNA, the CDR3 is TGTGCCAGCAGCTTACTAGCGGGCACAGATACGCAGTATTTT. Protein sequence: CASSLLAGTDTQYF.

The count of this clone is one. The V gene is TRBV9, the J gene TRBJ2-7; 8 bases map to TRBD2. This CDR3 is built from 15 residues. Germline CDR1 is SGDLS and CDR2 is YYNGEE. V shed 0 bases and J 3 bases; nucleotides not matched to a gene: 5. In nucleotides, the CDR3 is TGTGCCAGCAGCGTAGGGGAGCGGGAGAGCTACGAGCAGTACTTC. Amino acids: CASSVGERESYEQYF.

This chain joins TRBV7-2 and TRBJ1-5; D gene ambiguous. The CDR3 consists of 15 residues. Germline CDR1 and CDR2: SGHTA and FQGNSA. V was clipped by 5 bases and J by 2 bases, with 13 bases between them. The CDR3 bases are TGTGCCAGCAGCCAGAGTGGAGCGGGCAATCAGCCCCAGCATTTT. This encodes CASSQSGAGNQPQHF.

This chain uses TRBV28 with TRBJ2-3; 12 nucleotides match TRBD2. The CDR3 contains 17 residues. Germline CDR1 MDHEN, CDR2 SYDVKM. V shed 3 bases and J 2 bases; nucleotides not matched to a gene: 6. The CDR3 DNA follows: TGTGCCAGCAGTTTCGCAGGACTAGCGGGAAACACAGATACGCAGTATTTT. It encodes CASSFAGLAGNTDTQYF.

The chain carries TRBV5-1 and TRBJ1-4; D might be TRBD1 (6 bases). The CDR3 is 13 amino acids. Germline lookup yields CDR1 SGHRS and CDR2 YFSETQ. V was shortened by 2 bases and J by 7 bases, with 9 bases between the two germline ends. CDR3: CASSLLQGEKLFF. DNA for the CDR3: TGCGCCAGCAGCTTACTACAGGGTGAAAAACTGTTTTTT.

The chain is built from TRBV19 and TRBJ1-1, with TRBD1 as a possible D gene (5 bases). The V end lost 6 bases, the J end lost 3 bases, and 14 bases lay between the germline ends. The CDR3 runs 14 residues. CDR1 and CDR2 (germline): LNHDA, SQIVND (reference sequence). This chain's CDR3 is CASSRRGVDTEAFF. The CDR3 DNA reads TGTGCCAGTAGCCGTCGGGGGGTTGACACTGAAGCTTTCTTT.

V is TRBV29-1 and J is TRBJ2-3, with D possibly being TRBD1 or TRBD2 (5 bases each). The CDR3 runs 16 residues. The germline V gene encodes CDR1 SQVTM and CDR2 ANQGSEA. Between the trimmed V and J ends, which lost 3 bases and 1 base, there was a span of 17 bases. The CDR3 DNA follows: TGCAGCGTTGACCGAGGTGGGGCGAGGGGCACAGATACGCAGTATTTT. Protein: CSVDRGGARGTDTQYF.

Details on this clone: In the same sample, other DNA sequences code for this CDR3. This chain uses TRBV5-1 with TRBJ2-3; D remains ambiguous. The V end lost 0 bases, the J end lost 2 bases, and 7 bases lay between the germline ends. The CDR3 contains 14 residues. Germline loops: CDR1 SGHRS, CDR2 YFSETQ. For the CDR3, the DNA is TGCGCCAGCAGCTTGGACAGCTCCACAGATACGCAGTATTTT. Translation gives CASSLDSSTDTQYF.

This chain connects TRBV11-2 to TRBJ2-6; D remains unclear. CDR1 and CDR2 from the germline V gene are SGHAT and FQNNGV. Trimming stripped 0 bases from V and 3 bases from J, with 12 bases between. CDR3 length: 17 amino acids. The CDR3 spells CASSLEFRIRGANVLTF. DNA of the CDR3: TGTGCCAGCAGCTTAGAATTCCGGATCCGTGGGGCCAACGTCCTGACTTTC. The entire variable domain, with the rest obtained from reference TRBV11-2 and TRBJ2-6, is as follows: EAGVAQSPRYKIIEKRQSVAFWCNPISGHATLYWYQQILGQGPKLLIQFQNNGVVDDSQLPKDRFSAERLKGVDSTLKIQPAKLEDSAVYLCASSLEFRIRGANVLTFGAGSRLTVL.

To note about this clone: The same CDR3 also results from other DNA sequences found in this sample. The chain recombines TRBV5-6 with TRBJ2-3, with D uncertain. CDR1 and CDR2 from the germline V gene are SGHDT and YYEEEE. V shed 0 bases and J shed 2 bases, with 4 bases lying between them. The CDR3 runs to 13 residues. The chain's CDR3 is CASSLVATDTQYF. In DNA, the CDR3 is TGTGCCAGCAGCTTGGTAGCCACAGATACGCAGTATTTT.

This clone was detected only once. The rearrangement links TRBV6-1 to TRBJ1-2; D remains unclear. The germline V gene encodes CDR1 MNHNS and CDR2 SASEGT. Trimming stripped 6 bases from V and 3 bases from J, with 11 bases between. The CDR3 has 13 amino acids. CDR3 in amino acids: CASSQVQDYGYTF. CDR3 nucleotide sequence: TGTGCCAGCAGCCAAGTACAAGACTATGGCTACACCTTC.

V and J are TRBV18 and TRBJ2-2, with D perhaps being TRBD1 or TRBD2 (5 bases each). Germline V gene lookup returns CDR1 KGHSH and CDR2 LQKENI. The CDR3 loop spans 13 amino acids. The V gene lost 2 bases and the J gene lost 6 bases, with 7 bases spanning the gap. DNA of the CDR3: TGTGCCAGCTCACCAGTGGGGGCCGGGGAGCTGTTTTTT. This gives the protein CASSPVGAGELFF.

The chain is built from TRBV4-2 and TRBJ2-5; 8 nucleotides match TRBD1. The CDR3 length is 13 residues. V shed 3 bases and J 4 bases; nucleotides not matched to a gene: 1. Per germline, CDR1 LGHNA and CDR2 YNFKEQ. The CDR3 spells CASSHRGRETQYF. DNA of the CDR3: TGTGCCAGCAGCCACAGGGGGCGAGAGACCCAGTACTTC.

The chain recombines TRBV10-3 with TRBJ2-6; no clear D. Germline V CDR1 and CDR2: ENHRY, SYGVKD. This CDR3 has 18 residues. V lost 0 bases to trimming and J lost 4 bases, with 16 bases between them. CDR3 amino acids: CAISESRQGTVGANVLTF. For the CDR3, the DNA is TGTGCCATCAGTGAGTCACGTCAAGGAACGGTCGGGGCCAACGTCCTGACTTTC.

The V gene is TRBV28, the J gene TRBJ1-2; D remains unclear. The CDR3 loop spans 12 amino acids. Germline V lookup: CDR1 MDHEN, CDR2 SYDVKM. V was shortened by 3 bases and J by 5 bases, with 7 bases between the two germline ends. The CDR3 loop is CASSFSRYGYTF. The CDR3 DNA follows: TGTGCCAGCAGTTTTTCCCGATATGGCTACACCTTC.

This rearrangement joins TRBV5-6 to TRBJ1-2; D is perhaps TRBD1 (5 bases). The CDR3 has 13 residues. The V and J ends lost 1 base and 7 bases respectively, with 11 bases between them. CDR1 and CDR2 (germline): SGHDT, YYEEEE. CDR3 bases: TGTGCCAGCAGCTTGCCCGACAGAGCTGGCTACACCTTC. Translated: CASSLPDRAGYTF.

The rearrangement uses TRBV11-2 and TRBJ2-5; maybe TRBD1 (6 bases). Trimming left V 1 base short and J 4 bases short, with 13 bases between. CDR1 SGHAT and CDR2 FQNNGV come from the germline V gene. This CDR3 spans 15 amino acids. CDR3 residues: CASSLVGHVLETQYF. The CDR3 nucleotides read TGTGCCAGCAGCTTAGTGGGACACGTCCTAGAGACCCAGTACTTC.

CDR3 nucleotide sequence: TGCGCCAGCAGCTTGGGATCAGGGCGCACAGATACGCAGTATTTT. Protein sequence: CASSLGSGRTDTQYF. The chain employs TRBV5-1 and TRBJ2-3, with D tentatively TRBD1 (5 bases). CDR1 is SGHRS and CDR2 is YFSETQ in the germline V gene. The V end was cut by 0 bases, the J end by 1 base, with 9 bases between. The length of the CDR3 is 15 residues.

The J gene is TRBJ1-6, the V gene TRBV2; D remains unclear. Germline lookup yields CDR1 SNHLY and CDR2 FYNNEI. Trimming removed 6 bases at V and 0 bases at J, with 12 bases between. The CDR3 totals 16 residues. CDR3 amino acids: CASRRLISSYNSPLHF. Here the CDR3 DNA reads TGTGCCAGCAGACGACTCATCAGCTCCTATAATTCACCCCTCCACTTT.

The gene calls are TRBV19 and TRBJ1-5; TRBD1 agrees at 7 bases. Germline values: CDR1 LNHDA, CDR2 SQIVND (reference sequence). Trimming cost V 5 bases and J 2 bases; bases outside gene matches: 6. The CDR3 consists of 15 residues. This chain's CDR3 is CASSGLGTGNQPQHF. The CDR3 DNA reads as TGTGCCAGTAGTGGTCTAGGGACAGGCAATCAGCCCCAGCATTTT. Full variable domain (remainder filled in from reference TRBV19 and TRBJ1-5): DGGITQSPKYLFRKEGQNVTLSCEQNLNHDAMYWYRQDPGQGLRLIYYSQIVNDFQKGDIAEGYSVSREKKESFPLTVTSAQKNPTAFYLCASSGLGTGNQPQHFGDGTRLSIL.

CDR3 residues: CASSYKGQGADGYTF. For the CDR3, the DNA is TGTGCCAGCAGTTACAAGGGACAGGGGGCCGATGGCTACACCTTC. The chain has TRBV6-5 and TRBJ1-2; 12 nucleotides agree with TRBD1. CDR1 and CDR2 from the germline V gene are MNHEY and SVGAGI. V trimming: 2 bases; J trimming: 6 bases; junction bases outside the gene matches: 4. The CDR3 is 15 amino acids.

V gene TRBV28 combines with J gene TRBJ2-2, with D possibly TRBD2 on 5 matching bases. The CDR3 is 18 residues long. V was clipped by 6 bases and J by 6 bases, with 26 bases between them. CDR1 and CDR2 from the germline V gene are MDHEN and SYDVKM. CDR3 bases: TGTGCCAGCAGCACTACAAACCGGGCCCGGGCGAGGGCCGGGGAGCTGTTTTTT. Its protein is CASSTTNRARARAGELFF. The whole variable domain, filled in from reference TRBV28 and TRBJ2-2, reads DVKVTQSSRYLVKRTGEKVFLECVQDMDHENMFWYRQDPGLGLRLIYFSYDVKMKEKGDIPEGYSVSREKKERFSLILESASTNQTSMYLCASSTTNRARARAGELFFGEGSRLTVL.

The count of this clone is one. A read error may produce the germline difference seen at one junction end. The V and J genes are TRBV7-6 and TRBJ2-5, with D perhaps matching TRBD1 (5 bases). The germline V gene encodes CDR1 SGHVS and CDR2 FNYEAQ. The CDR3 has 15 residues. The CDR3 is CASSQNGQPQGTQYF. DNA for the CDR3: TGTGCCAGCAGCCAAAATGGACAACCCCAAGGGACCCAGTACTTC. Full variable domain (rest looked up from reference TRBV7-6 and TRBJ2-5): GAGVSQSPRYKVTKRGQDVALRCDPISGHVSLYWYRQALGQGPEFLTYFNYEAQQDKSGLPNDRFSAERPEGSISTLTIQRTEQRDSAMYRCASSQNGQPQGTQYFGPGTRLLVL.

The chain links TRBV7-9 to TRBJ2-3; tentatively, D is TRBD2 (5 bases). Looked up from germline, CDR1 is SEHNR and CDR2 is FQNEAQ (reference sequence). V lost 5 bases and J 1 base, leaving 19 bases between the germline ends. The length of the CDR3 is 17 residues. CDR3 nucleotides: TGTGCCAGCAGCGACCAACGGACTCTTATTCGCACAGATACGCAGTATTTT. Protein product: CASSDQRTLIRTDTQYF.

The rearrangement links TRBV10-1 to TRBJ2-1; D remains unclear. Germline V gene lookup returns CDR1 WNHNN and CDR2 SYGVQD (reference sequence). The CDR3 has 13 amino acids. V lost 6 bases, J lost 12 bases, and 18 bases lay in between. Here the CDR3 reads CASSPKESIGQFF. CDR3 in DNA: TGCGCCAGCAGCCCTAAGGAGTCAATTGGGCAGTTCTTC.

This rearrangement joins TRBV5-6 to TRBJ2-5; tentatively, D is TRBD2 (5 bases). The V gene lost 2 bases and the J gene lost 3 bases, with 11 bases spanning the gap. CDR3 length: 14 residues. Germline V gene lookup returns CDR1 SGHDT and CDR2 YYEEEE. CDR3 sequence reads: CASSLTRLEETQYF. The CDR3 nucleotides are TGTGCCAGCAGCTTAACTAGATTAGAAGAGACCCAGTACTTC.

The CDR3 nucleotides read TGTGCCAGCAGCACTATTACAGGGAGGGGGGACAATGAGCAGTTCTTC. Protein sequence: CASSTITGRGDNEQFF. This chain connects TRBV7-2 to TRBJ2-1; tentatively, D is TRBD2 (7 bases). Trimming shortened V by 5 bases and J by 5 bases, and 19 bases separated the two germline ends. The germline gives CDR1 SGHTA, CDR2 FQGNSA. CDR3 length equals 16 residues.